This T cell receptor (beta chain) was identified in a study of graft-versus-host responses after intestinal transplantation. For the study at large: Grafts that recipients had were multivisceral, liver-intestinal, or isolated intestinal transplants. All recipients were given anti-thymocyte globulin induction, and tacrolimus and steroids were then administered for approximately 3 years. Overall study findings and caveats: Early post-transplant declines in HvG were associated with peak levels of circulating GvH clones. Analysis identified GvH clones in recipient marrow, with some appearing first in ileum or blood.

Here immunoSEQ multiplex PCR was the method, and the copy in TCRdb shows in-frame clones only, minus some. This table has about 10,000 clones, roughly 88% appearing once. Trimming cost V 1 base and J 6 bases, with 13 bases left between them. This CDR3 has 14 residues. From germline, CDR1 is LNHDA and CDR2 SQIVND (reference sequence). A word on this clone: Antigen unknown.

Sample: PBMCs, taken roughly 35 weeks after intestinal transplant. V is TRBV19 and J is TRBJ2-7, with D perhaps given as TRBD1 or TRBD2 (5 bases each). The sequence came from a human patient who received an intestinal transplant, so some T cells may come from the graft donor. The CDR3 region is CASSIVGQGAEQYF. Here the CDR3 DNA reads TGTGCCAGTAGTATAGTAGGGCAGGGAGCCGAGCAGTACTTC.